The 9 T cell receptor beta chains listed next were all sequenced from one sample in a study of shared clonotypes between healthy human individuals. Sequenced by immunoSEQ multiplex PCR; TCRdb stores in-frame clones only, minus some. Found here are more than 400,000 clones, 90% to 96% of them singletons; the top ten hold 0.05% to 0.07%. Sequencing used naive CD4+ T cells sorted from blood. Documented subset: CD45RA+ positively selected. These receptors all stem from a woman in her 30s in good health.

This sequence joins TRBV5-5 and TRBJ2-2; D remains unclear. The germline gives CDR1 SGHKS, CDR2 YYEKEE (reference sequence). Trimming cost V 2 bases and J 1 base, with 9 bases left between them. The CDR3 loop spans 15 amino acids. CDR3 DNA sequence: TGTGCCAGCAGCTTTGGGTCGGAGAACACCGGGGAGCTGTTTTTT. Protein product: CASSFGSENTGELFF.

J is TRBJ1-2 and V is TRBV27; 7 bases align to TRBD1. From germline, CDR1 is MNHEY and CDR2 SMNVEV (reference sequence). J gave up 2 bases and V 5 bases, and 2 bases lay outside the gene matches. This CDR3 spans 13 amino acids. In DNA, the CDR3 is TGTGCCAGCAGTAGGGACAGAAACTATGGCTACACCTTC. This gives the protein CASSRDRNYGYTF.

The gene calls are TRBV28 and TRBJ1-5; D is uncertain. This CDR3 has 12 residues. CDR1 is MDHEN and CDR2 is SYDVKM in the germline V gene. V was pared by 7 bases and J by 6 bases, with 10 bases between. Written as DNA, the CDR3 is TGTGCCAGCACAGTATGGGGTCAGCCCCAGCATTTT. This gives the protein CASTVWGQPQHF.

This chain uses TRBV6-4 with TRBJ2-6, with D unresolved. CDR1 and CDR2 (germline): MRHNA, SNTAGT. CDR3 size: 14 residues. Deletions cut 3 bases from V and 0 bases from J, with 3 bases between. CDR3 amino acids: CASSDVSGANVLTF. The DNA for the CDR3 is TGTGCCAGCAGTGATGTCTCTGGGGCCAACGTCCTGACTTTC.

The chain recombines TRBV27 with TRBJ1-1; possibly TRBD1 for D (5 bases). V lost 8 bases, J lost 1 base, and 14 bases lay in between. The CDR3 is 14 amino acids. From germline, CDR1 is MNHEY and CDR2 SMNVEV (reference sequence). The DNA of the CDR3 is TGTGCCAGCCAACCCTGGGGGGGGAACACTGAAGCTTTCTTT. Translating gives CASQPWGGNTEAFF.

This sequence joins TRBV7-9 and TRBJ2-3, with TRBD2 matching over 7 bases. Looked up from germline, CDR1 is SEHNR and CDR2 is FQNEAQ (reference sequence). The length of the CDR3 is 16 residues. With 5 bases clipped from V and 0 bases from J, the junction kept 8 bases outside the gene matches. The CDR3 here is CASSAQAGVSTDTQYF. The CDR3 bases are TGTGCCAGCAGCGCGCAGGCGGGAGTGAGCACAGATACGCAGTATTTT. Supplemented by reference TRBV7-9 and TRBJ2-3, the full variable domain reads DTGVSQNPRHKITKRGQNVTFRCDPISEHNRLYWYRQTLGQGPEFLTYFQNEAQLEKSRLLSDRFSAERPKGSFSTLEIQRTEQGDSAMYLCASSAQAGVSTDTQYFGPGTRLTVL.

This clone was found once. The V call is TRBV13, the J call TRBJ2-6; D remains ambiguous. The CDR3 totals 15 residues. The V end lost 6 bases, the J end lost 3 bases, and 12 bases lay between the germline ends. The germline V gene encodes CDR1 PRHDT and CDR2 FYEKMQ (reference sequence). The CDR3 spells CASSFILGGANVLTF. CDR3 DNA: TGTGCCAGCAGTTTTATCCTGGGTGGGGCCAACGTCCTGACTTTC.

V and J are TRBV7-9 and TRBJ1-2; TRBD1 is a possible D gene (6 bases). V was trimmed by 5 bases and J by 2 bases, leaving 12 bases between them. CDR1 is SEHNR and CDR2 is FQNEAQ in the germline V gene (reference sequence). The CDR3 spans 14 residues. The CDR3 DNA is TGTGCCAGCAGCCGACGGGACATCAACTATGGCTACACCTTC. Protein: CASSRRDINYGYTF.

The chain recombines TRBV9 with TRBJ2-5; TRBD2 matches 10 bases. This CDR3 is built from 16 residues. Germline CDR1 and CDR2: SGDLS and YYNGEE. V dropped 3 bases and J dropped 2; count of bases not matched to a gene: 7. The CDR3 protein is CASSANSGRPQETQYF. CDR3 DNA: TGTGCCAGCAGCGCCAATAGCGGGAGGCCTCAAGAGACCCAGTACTTC.